These T cell receptor beta chains were read from a single sample in a study of cytomegalovirus exposure and HLA in healthy donors. Sequencing was performed with immunoSEQ multiplex PCR; in TCRdb, only in-frame clones are kept and a portion is missing. The table records some 99,000 clones, around two thirds of them present only once. Material: PBMCs. All receptors come from a male donor in good health and CMV-seronegative. Both conserved end residues are trimmed from each CDR3. The D gene is left open where the match is weak.

d_call | v_call | cdr3_aa
TRBD1 | TRBV6-5 | ASSYRGQGTYEQY
TRBD2 | TRBV11-3 | ASSLFSGSDTQY
NA | TRBV7-9 | ASSTRAYEQY
NA | TRBV19 | ASSRDIEIQPQH
TRBD1 | TRBV7-6 | ASSSMTGNEQF
NA | TRBV6-6 | ASSYVSGDTDTQY
NA | TRBV14 | ASSLGLSSGNTIY
NA | TRBV29-1 | SVLKTGVGYEQY
NA | TRBV11-2 | ASSSKGFGSYEQY
TRBD1 | TRBV6-5 | ASNPGTGGGYT
NA | TRBV5-1 | ASSLVASQSYEQY
TRBD1 | TRBV7-6 | ASRLGQGAGTEAF
NA | TRBV5-8 | ASSFGEQF
NA | TRBV5-1 | ASSGRVTVTGELF
TRBD2 | TRBV10-3 | AISERTRIDEQY
NA | TRBV7-2 | ASSLGPGIEQY
TRBD1 | TRBV2 | ASIPGTGVSYEQY
NA | TRBV4-3 | ASSRSRLDRTYEQY
NA | TRBV5-6 | ASSLGRREQY
NA | TRBV18 | ASTGFQETQY
NA | TRBV13 | ASRYEQY
NA | TRBV7-2 | ASSLGIASDTQY
NA | TRBV5-1 | ASSLNNGETQY
TRBD1 | TRBV15 | ATSRDRTGNTEAF
TRBD1 | TRBV4-3 | ASSQDDGDSPYEQY
TRBD1 | TRBV18 | ASSPGTGDKLF
TRBD1 | TRBV28 | ASSKGDGTANEKLF
TRBD1 | TRBV6-1 | ASSEGMGQGNTEAF
NA | TRBV5-1 | ASSLTFGSSYNEQF
TRBD2 | TRBV6-1 | ASSEQGLAVAYEQY